Listed below are T cell receptor beta chains from one sample, sequenced in a study of blood T cell repertoires in COVID-19. Libraries were prepared by immunoSEQ multiplex PCR; TCRdb keeps only in-frame clonotypes and omits some of them. This sample has about 400,000 clones, with around 89% found just once. The specimen was peripheral blood. These TCRs come from a man aged 40-50 years with acute or convalescent COVID-19. CDR3s leave out the opening cysteine and the closing phenylalanine or tryptophan. The order of the fields is D gene, V gene, J gene, CDR3 protein. D genes are given only for firm matches.

-,TRBV27,TRBJ1-1,ASSLRGPYTEAF
-,TRBV7-9,TRBJ1-1,ASSGGTEAF
TRBD2,TRBV11-2,TRBJ2-7,ASSPADVVAGASYEQY
-,TRBV5-1,TRBJ2-7,ASIRDLSSYEQY
-,TRBV5-4,TRBJ1-2,ASSQIPGRHGYT
-,TRBV19,TRBJ1-2,ASSIAQGNYGYT
TRBD2,TRBV6-6,TRBJ2-7,ASTLAGTPNEQY
TRBD1,TRBV25-1,TRBJ2-1,ASSEFKGAGYNEQF
TRBD1,TRBV12-3/TRBV12-4,TRBJ1-2,ASSLQGAVGYT
TRBD1,TRBV5-1,TRBJ1-1,ASSLEAYGTGNTEAF
TRBD1,TRBV7-9,TRBJ1-2,ASSLSTGGYGYT
-,TRBV6-5,TRBJ2-7,ASQRTDAYEQY
-,TRBV3-1/TRBV3-2,TRBJ2-3,ASSQSQISTDTQY
TRBD1,TRBV7-9,TRBJ2-6,ASSSRGSGANVLT
TRBD2,TRBV7-3,TRBJ2-2,ASSSGGLAGTGELF
-,TRBV4-2,TRBJ2-1,ASSPTSSYNEQF
TRBD1,TRBV10-1,TRBJ1-1,ASSETGQPTEAF
TRBD1,TRBV7-6,TRBJ2-7,ASSPGQGTEQY
TRBD2,TRBV5-4,TRBJ2-7,ASSLAGVSPYEQY
TRBD1,TRBV5-1,TRBJ2-7,ASSLRGQGIEQY
-,TRBV9,TRBJ1-2,ASSVGSDYYGYT
TRBD2,TRBV5-5,TRBJ2-1,ASSLGLAGVGEQF
TRBD1,TRBV28,TRBJ2-2,ASSLPRQGVRAGELF
-,TRBV4-1,TRBJ1-1,ASSQDSGSRGTEAF
TRBD1,TRBV28,TRBJ1-1,ASRLTTPGGGGAF
TRBD2,TRBV29-1,TRBJ2-7,SVVPSGSYEQY
TRBD1,TRBV20-1,TRBJ2-5,SASAPGQQETQY
TRBD1,TRBV28,TRBJ1-1,ASVGDRASTEAF